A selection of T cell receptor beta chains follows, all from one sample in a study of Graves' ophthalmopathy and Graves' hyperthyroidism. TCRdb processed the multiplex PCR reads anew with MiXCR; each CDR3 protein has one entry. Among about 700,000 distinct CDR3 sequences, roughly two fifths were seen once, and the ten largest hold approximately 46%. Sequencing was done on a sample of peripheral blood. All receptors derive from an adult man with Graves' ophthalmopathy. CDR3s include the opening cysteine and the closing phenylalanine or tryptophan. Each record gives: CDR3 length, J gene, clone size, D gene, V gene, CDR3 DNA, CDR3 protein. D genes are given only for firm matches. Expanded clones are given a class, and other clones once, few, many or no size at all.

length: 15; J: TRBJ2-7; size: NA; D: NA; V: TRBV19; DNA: TGTGCCACCGGACGGAGGGGGGGGCCGGAATACGAGCAGTACTTC; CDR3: CATGRRGGPEYEQYF
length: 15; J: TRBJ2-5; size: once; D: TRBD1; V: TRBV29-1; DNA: TGCAGCGGCCAACCGGGACAGGGGTACCAAGAGACCCAGTACTTC; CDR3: CSGQPGQGYQETQYF
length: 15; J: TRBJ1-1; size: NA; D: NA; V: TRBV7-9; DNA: TGTGCCAGCAGTCGATGGGTTGGGGGGCCCGCACAAGCTTTCTTT; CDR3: CASSRWVGGPAQAFF
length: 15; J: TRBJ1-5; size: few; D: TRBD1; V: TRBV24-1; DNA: TGTGCCAGCAGTTTAACGAGGGACAGGGTAAGAACCCAGCATTTT; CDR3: CASSLTRDRVRTQHF
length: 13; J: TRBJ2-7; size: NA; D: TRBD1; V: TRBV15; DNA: TGTGCCACCAGCAGAGAGGACAGGGGTGAGCAGAACTTC; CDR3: CATSREDRGEQNF
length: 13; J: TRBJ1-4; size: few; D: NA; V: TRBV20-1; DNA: TGCAGTGCTAGGAACCGGGCCCTAGAAAAACTGTTTTTT; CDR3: CSARNRALEKLFF
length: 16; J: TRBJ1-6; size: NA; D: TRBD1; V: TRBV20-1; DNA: TGCAGTGCTAGGTCCACCGGACAGGGCCAGTATGGACCCCTCCACTTT; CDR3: CSARSTGQGQYGPLHF
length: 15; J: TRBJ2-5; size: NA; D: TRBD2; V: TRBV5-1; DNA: TGCGCCAGCAGCGCGGGAGGGGTCTTTCAAGAGACCCAGTACTTC; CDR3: CASSAGGVFQETQYF
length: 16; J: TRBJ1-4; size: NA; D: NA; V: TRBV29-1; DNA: TGCAGCGTTGGACTAGCGGGAGGACTCAGGAATGAAAAACTGTTTTTT; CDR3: CSVGLAGGLRNEKLFF
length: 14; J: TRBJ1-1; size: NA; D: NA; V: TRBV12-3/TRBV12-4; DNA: TGTGCCAGCCGTCCGAGACTGGGAGACACTGAAGCTTTCTTT; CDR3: CASRPRLGDTEAFF
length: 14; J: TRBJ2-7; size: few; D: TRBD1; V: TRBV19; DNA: TGTGCCAGTAGTTTTTCCGGGACAGGAGCCGAGCAGTACTTC; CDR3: CASSFSGTGAEQYF